The 22 T cell receptor beta chains below come from one sample, sequenced in a study of blood T cell repertoires in COVID-19. TCRdb keeps only in-frame clones here, not all; method: immunoSEQ multiplex PCR. The sample has about 190,000 clones; around four fifths are singletons. Sequencing input: peripheral blood. These receptors were collected from a woman in her 70s with active or convalescent COVID-19.

The J gene is TRBJ2-1, the V gene TRBV24-1; D gene uncertain. Per germline, CDR1 KGHDR and CDR2 SFDVKD. Deletions cut 2 bases from V and 9 bases from J, with 10 bases between. CDR3 length equals 13 residues. The CDR3 spells CATSDYEDSEQFF. The CDR3 DNA is TGTGCCACCAGTGATTATGAGGATTCTGAGCAGTTCTTC.

The rearrangement joins TRBV29-1 to TRBJ1-2; TRBD1 matches at 7 bases. Germline V gene sequence: CDR1 SQVTM, CDR2 ANQGSEA. Losses at the gene ends were 6 bases for V and 4 bases for J; bases not matched to a gene: 11. This CDR3 is built from 14 residues. The CDR3 sequence: CSVMGDRVGYGYTF. CDR3 DNA: TGCAGCGTGATGGGGGACAGAGTTGGCTATGGCTACACCTTC. Variable domain in full (rest from reference TRBV29-1 and TRBJ1-2): SAVISQKPSRDICQRGTSLTIQCQVDSQVTMMFWYRQQPGQSLTLIATANQGSEATYESGFVIDKFPISRPNLTFSTLTVSNMSPEDSSIYLCSVMGDRVGYGYTFGSGTRLTVV.

The V call is TRBV4-2, the J call TRBJ2-5, with no clear D. CDR1 is LGHNA, CDR2 YNFKEQ, per germline. CDR3 length equals 15 residues. Trimming removed 4 bases at V and 2 bases at J, with 14 bases between. CDR3 residues: CASSPTHSEQETQYF. In DNA form, the CDR3 reads TGTGCCAGCAGCCCGACTCACTCGGAACAAGAGACCCAGTACTTC.

The chain couples TRBV6-5 to TRBJ2-7; D not certain. V was pared by 7 bases and J by 2 bases, with 12 bases between. The CDR3 is 13 residues long. Germline V gives CDR1 MNHEY, CDR2 SVGAGI. This CDR3 reads CASTRSLTYEQYF. The CDR3 nucleotides read TGTGCCAGCACTCGCTCGCTAACCTACGAGCAGTACTTC.

This clone is a singleton in its sample. The chain recombines TRBV28 with TRBJ1-3, with no clear D. Germline loops: CDR1 MDHEN, CDR2 SYDVKM. This CDR3 contains 15 residues. V was clipped by 5 bases and J by 8 bases, with 19 bases between them. The CDR3 nucleotides read TGTGCCAGCAGTATCCAGGCGGGCCTGGGAGACACCATATATTTT. Protein: CASSIQAGLGDTIYF.

The genes are TRBV29-1 and TRBJ2-5; no firm D call. The germline V gene has CDR1 SQVTM and CDR2 ANQGSEA. The ends were cut back, 6 bases at V and 2 bases at J, with 13 bases in the middle. The CDR3 length is 13 residues. The CDR3 protein is CSVKNYRQETQYF. The CDR3 DNA sequence: TGCAGCGTGAAGAACTATCGACAAGAGACCCAGTACTTC.

V usage is TRBV6-5 and J usage is TRBJ2-3; the match to TRBD1 covers 8 bases. Germline V CDR1 and CDR2: MNHEY, SVGAGI. Trimming took 2 bases from V and 1 from J; bases not matched to a gene: 5. This CDR3 is 16 amino acids long. The CDR3 here is CASSYSGRGRTDTQYF. As DNA, the CDR3 is TGTGCCAGCAGTTACAGCGGCAGGGGGCGCACAGATACGCAGTATTTT.

This rearrangement joins TRBV7-2 to TRBJ2-2; 11 nucleotides line up with TRBD2. Germline V gene lookup returns CDR1 SGHTA and CDR2 FQGNSA. The CDR3 sequence is 14 residues long. The V gene end was trimmed by 5 bases and the J gene end by 6 bases; junction bases not matched to a gene: 2. In DNA form, the CDR3 reads TGTGCCAGCAGCCGTAGCGGGAGGGCCGGGGAGCTGTTTTTT. Translation: CASSRSGRAGELFF.

This chain links TRBV18 with TRBJ2-7; 8 positions match TRBD1. The trim removed 5 bases at V and 7 bases at J, leaving 10 bases unmatched. CDR1 and CDR2 from the germline V gene are KGHSH and LQKENI. The CDR3 covers 14 residues. CDR3: CASSSGRGQREQYF. Written as DNA, the CDR3 is TGTGCCAGCTCATCAGGCAGGGGGCAAAGGGAGCAGTACTTC.

This chain uses TRBV6-4 with TRBJ2-1, with TRBD1 matching 9 bases. The ends lost 4 bases at V and 5 bases at J; junction bases unmatched: 12. The V gene's germline CDR1 is MRHNA and CDR2 SNTAGT. This CDR3 contains 17 residues. CDR3 residues: CASSGFIQGALHNEQFF. In DNA form, the CDR3 reads TGTGCCAGCAGTGGCTTCATACAGGGGGCGCTGCACAATGAGCAGTTCTTC.

The chain employs TRBV28 and TRBJ1-2; 11 nucleotides agree with TRBD1. The CDR3 runs 15 residues. V gave up 4 bases and J gave up 7 bases; unmatched junction bases: 8. The V gene's germline CDR1 is MDHEN and CDR2 SYDVKM. The CDR3 region is CASSSSGTGGSGYTF. The CDR3 DNA reads as TGTGCCAGCAGTTCCTCCGGGACAGGGGGAAGTGGCTACACCTTC.

This chain joins TRBV28 and TRBJ2-7; 9 nucleotides align to TRBD1. The CDR3 sequence is 18 residues long. Germline trimming cut 7 bases from V and 4 bases from J; bases unmatched to any gene: 20. From germline, CDR1 is MDHEN and CDR2 SYDVKM. CDR3 protein: CASKTRGTGINQVYEQYF. CDR3 nucleotide sequence: TGTGCCAGCAAAACACGCGGGACAGGGATCAATCAGGTGTACGAGCAGTACTTC.

On this clone itself: The sample contains more than one DNA sequence encoding this CDR3. The chain recombines TRBV19 with TRBJ1-4; D gene ambiguous. The CDR3 length is 15 residues. Trimming stripped 1 base from V and 0 bases from J, with 6 bases between. Germline V CDR1 and CDR2: LNHDA, SQIVND (reference sequence). CDR3 nucleotides: TGTGCCAGTAGTATAGGTACAGCAACTAATGAAAAACTGTTTTTT. Encoded protein: CASSIGTATNEKLFF.

This clone has only one observation. This chain links TRBV27 with TRBJ2-1; 9 bases align to TRBD2. The CDR3 is 14 amino acids. The J segment lost 10 bases and the V segment lost 6 bases, leaving 10 bases of the junction unmatched. The germline gives CDR1 MNHEY, CDR2 SMNVEV (reference sequence). DNA of the CDR3: TGTGCCAGCAGGGAGGCGGGAGGGATCTGGGAGCAGTTCTTC. It encodes CASREAGGIWEQFF.

This clone was seen just once. The V and J genes are TRBV28 and TRBJ2-7, with TRBD2 as a possible D gene (6 bases). The CDR3 contains 17 residues. Germline CDR1 and CDR2: MDHEN and SYDVKM. Trimming removed 3 bases at V and 2 bases at J, with 20 bases between. DNA of the CDR3: TGTGCCAGCAGTTTGAAACCGGGAGAAGTTAGTACCTACGAGCAGTACTTC. Translation: CASSLKPGEVSTYEQYF.

The chain links TRBV5-4 to TRBJ2-3; perhaps TRBD1 as D (5 bases). V dropped 2 bases and J dropped 2 bases, with 9 bases sitting between them. The CDR3 consists of 14 residues. Germline-derived CDR1 and CDR2 are SGHNT and YYREEE (reference sequence). This CDR3 is CASSFKGLTDTQYF. CDR3 nucleotides: TGTGCCAGCAGCTTTAAGGGGCTCACAGATACGCAGTATTTT.

The chain has TRBV2 and TRBJ2-1; D is undetermined. This CDR3 has 13 residues. Trimming took off 7 bases at V and 0 bases at J, with 7 bases between the two ends. Germline CDR1 reads SNHLY; CDR2 reads FYNNEI. CDR3 amino acids: CASTRSSYNEQFF. CDR3 nucleotide sequence: TGTGCCAGCACGAGGAGCTCCTACAATGAGCAGTTCTTC.

The chain employs TRBV11-2 and TRBJ2-6; TRBD2 agrees at 8 bases. Germline lookup yields CDR1 SGHAT and CDR2 FQNNGV. V lost 5 bases to trimming and J lost 0 bases; unmatched junction nucleotides: 6. This CDR3 comprises 17 residues. CDR3: CASSALAGGSGANVLTF. Written as DNA, the CDR3 is TGTGCCAGCAGCGCCCTAGCGGGTGGCTCTGGGGCCAACGTCCTGACTTTC. Full variable domain (remainder filled in from reference TRBV11-2 and TRBJ2-6): EAGVAQSPRYKIIEKRQSVAFWCNPISGHATLYWYQQILGQGPKLLIQFQNNGVVDDSQLPKDRFSAERLKGVDSTLKIQPAKLEDSAVYLCASSALAGGSGANVLTFGAGSRLTVL.

This clone was detected a few times. V gene TRBV2 combines with J gene TRBJ1-5, with a possible D match to TRBD1 (5 bases). Germline V CDR1 and CDR2: SNHLY, FYNNEI. The CDR3 length is 14 residues. The V end was cut by 6 bases, the J end by 4 bases, with 13 bases between. Written as DNA, the CDR3 is TGTGCCAGCAGCACCAGGGAAGGGAATCAGCCCCAGCATTTT. Amino acids: CASSTREGNQPQHF.

The genes are TRBV10-1 and TRBJ2-3; 9 bases fit TRBD2. The CDR3 runs 15 residues. J lost 4 bases, V lost 4 bases, and 6 bases had no gene match. The germline V gene encodes CDR1 WNHNN and CDR2 SYGVQD (reference sequence). The CDR3 spells CASSVGAGGADTQYF. CDR3 in DNA: TGCGCCAGCAGTGTTGGGGCGGGAGGGGCAGATACGCAGTATTTT.

The gene calls are TRBV19 and TRBJ1-1; 11 bases align to TRBD1. The CDR3 sequence is 14 residues long. The V segment lost 6 bases and the J segment 2 bases; nucleotides outside the gene matches: 2. From germline, CDR1 is LNHDA and CDR2 SQIVND (reference sequence). CDR3 sequence (DNA): TGTGCCAGTAGCGGACAGGGGGCAAACACTGAAGCTTTCTTT. It translates to CASSGQGANTEAFF.

This rearrangement joins TRBV2 to TRBJ2-5; TRBD1 might be the D (6 bases). The germline V gene encodes CDR1 SNHLY and CDR2 FYNNEI. The V and J ends lost 4 bases and 0 bases respectively, with 18 bases between them. The CDR3 has 17 residues. CDR3 protein: CASSGWSGAPYQETQYF. The CDR3 nucleotides read TGTGCCAGCAGTGGCTGGTCAGGGGCCCCGTACCAAGAGACCCAGTACTTC. Full variable domain (rest looked up from reference TRBV2 and TRBJ2-5): EPEVTQTPSHQVTQMGQEVILRCVPISNHLYFYWYRQILGQKVEFLVSFYNNEISEKSEIFDDQFSVERPDGSNFTLKIRSTKLEDSAMYFCASSGWSGAPYQETQYFGPGTRLLVL.